Here is one T cell receptor beta chain with its context. The table came from immunoSEQ multiplex PCR; TCRdb's copy has only in-frame clones and leaves some out. The table lists roughly 95,000 clones, roughly 84% of them singletons. The sample comes from a study of PD-L1 blockade in urothelial cancer. Described time point: pretreatment peripheral blood. V was shortened by 4 bases and J by 6 bases, with 14 bases between the two germline ends. The germline V gene has CDR1 LGHNA and CDR2 YNFKEQ. This CDR3 contains 14 residues. The chain joins TRBV4-2 to TRBJ2-3; D call uncertain. The sequenced sample was PBMCs, obtained around atezolizumab (anti-PD-L1) treatment. This TCR derives from a man aged 55 to 70 with urothelial cancer. The CDR3 DNA follows: TGTGCCAGCAGCCCCGGTCAACTGAGGGATACGCAGTATTTT. As protein: CASSPGQLRDTQYF.